Below are 10 T cell receptor beta chains sequenced from a single sample in a study of cytomegalovirus exposure and HLA in healthy donors. Method: immunoSEQ multiplex PCR; TCRdb's copy keeps in-frame clones and lacks some. Of about 98,000 clones detected, roughly 84% appear once; the ten largest clones hold around 6.3%. The sequenced sample was PBMCs. The origin of the receptors is a man between 18 and 35 years old in good health and CMV-seropositive.

The chain couples TRBV7-2 to TRBJ2-1; 10 positions agree with TRBD2. Per the germline V gene, CDR1 is SGHTA and CDR2 is FQGNSA. The CDR3 runs 18 residues. V shed 1 base, J shed 6 bases, and the junction held 12 bases outside the gene matches. The CDR3 nucleotides read TGTGCCAGCAGCTTAGTTGGGCTAGCGGGAGCAGGGCTCAATGAGCAGTTCTTC. It yields the protein CASSLVGLAGAGLNEQFF. Combining the CDR3 with reference TRBV7-2 and TRBJ2-1 gives the whole variable domain GAGVSQSPSNKVTEKGKDVELRCDPISGHTALYWYRQSLGQGLEFLIYFQGNSAPDKSGLPSDRFSAERTGGSVSTLTIQRTQQEDSAVYLCASSLVGLAGAGLNEQFFGPGTRLTVL.

This clone has more than one count but fewer than ten. The chain has TRBV4-2 and TRBJ2-7; 9 positions agree with TRBD1. CDR1 and CDR2 from the germline V gene are LGHNA and YNFKEQ. The CDR3 is 16 amino acids. With V trimmed by 2 bases and J by 7 bases, 12 bases remained unmatched. CDR3 region: CASSQPGTQGAREQYF. The CDR3 nucleotides read TGTGCCAGCAGCCAACCCGGGACACAGGGGGCGAGGGAGCAGTACTTC.

This rearrangement joins TRBV29-1 to TRBJ1-2, with D tentatively TRBD1 (5 bases). V lost 3 bases, J lost 4 bases, and 12 bases lay in between. This CDR3 is 13 amino acids long. Germline assignment: CDR1 SQVTM and CDR2 ANQGSEA. DNA of the CDR3: TGCAGCGTTGAGGGGGGGTCTGGCTATGGCTACACCTTC. This codes for CSVEGGSGYGYTF.

The chain couples TRBV6-1 to TRBJ2-1; 8 nucleotides align to TRBD2. Trimming removed 8 bases from V and 8 bases from J; junction bases left unmatched: 8. This CDR3 has 13 residues. Germline V lookup: CDR1 MNHNS, CDR2 SASEGT. The CDR3 bases are TGTGCCAGCCACGGGGGGGCCTTAGATGAGCAGTTCTTC. It encodes CASHGGALDEQFF.

This clone was seen once. The V gene is TRBV27, the J gene TRBJ2-1; 8 nucleotides match TRBD2. The CDR3 covers 15 residues. Germline V gives CDR1 MNHEY, CDR2 SMNVEV (reference sequence). V trimming: 0 bases; J trimming: 5 bases; junction bases outside the gene matches: 3. CDR3 nucleotides: TGTGCCAGCAGTTTATCGCGCGGGGGGAACAATGAGCAGTTCTTC. It is translated as CASSLSRGGNNEQFF.

The chain employs TRBV5-1 and TRBJ1-4; the D gene is possibly TRBD1 (5 bases). CDR1 is SGHRS, CDR2 YFSETQ, per germline. V dropped 7 bases and J dropped 1 base, with 11 bases sitting between them. CDR3 length: 14 amino acids. CDR3 protein: CASSRGLTNEKLFF. Here the CDR3 DNA reads TGCGCCAGCTCCCGGGGGTTAACTAATGAAAAACTGTTTTTT.

The chain recombines TRBV6-5 with TRBJ2-5; the match to TRBD1 covers 7 bases. Germline-derived CDR1 and CDR2 are MNHEY and SVGAGI. V was clipped by 6 bases and J by 4 bases; unmatched bases: 8. There are 14 residues in the CDR3. The CDR3 spells CASSPTGVGETQYF. Here the CDR3 DNA reads TGTGCCAGCAGCCCTACAGGGGTCGGAGAGACCCAGTACTTC.

The chain employs TRBV7-2 and TRBJ1-6; 7 bases are shared with TRBD1. The CDR3 totals 14 residues. Germline V gives CDR1 SGHTA, CDR2 FQGNSA. Trimming took 5 bases from V and 7 from J; bases not matched to a gene: 5. The CDR3, as DNA: TGTGCCAGCAGCCAAAGACAGGGAAATTCACCCCTCCACTTT. Translated, it gives CASSQRQGNSPLHF.

The V call is TRBV5-6, the J call TRBJ1-2; 8 nucleotides align to TRBD1. J lost 3 bases, V lost 3 bases, and 7 bases had no gene match. Germline V gene lookup returns CDR1 SGHDT and CDR2 YYEEEE. The CDR3 contains 15 residues. The CDR3 DNA reads as TGTGCCAGCAGCTCCTCAGGGGGCTCTTACTATGGCTACACCTTC. The encoded protein is CASSSSGGSYYGYTF. The variable domain in full, completed from reference TRBV5-6 and TRBJ1-2, reads DAGVTQSPTHLIKTRGQQVTLRCSPKSGHDTVSWYQQALGQGPQFIFQYYEEEERQRGNFPDRFSGHQFPNYSSELNVNALLLGDSALYLCASSSSGGSYYGYTFGSGTRLTVV.

The chain employs TRBV11-1 and TRBJ2-4; the D gene is possibly TRBD2 (7 bases). V dropped 2 bases and J dropped 5 bases, with 22 bases sitting between them. The length of the CDR3 is 18 residues. CDR1 is SGHAT and CDR2 is FQDESV in the germline V gene (reference sequence). Here the CDR3 DNA reads TGTGCCAGCAGCTTAAGGGAGTGGGGGGGCGAACTTGAAAACATTCAGTACTTC. Its protein is CASSLREWGGELENIQYF.